The present TCR beta chain was sequenced within a study of T cell responses to AZD1222 COVID-19 vaccine. Produced via immunoSEQ multiplex PCR; TCRdb's table is partial and in-frame only. The sample shows under 110,000 clones, 75% to 90% of them seen only once. Worth noting for this clone: No antigen is known for it.

Overall study findings and caveats: Two doses of AZD1222 preceded a rise in Spike-specific TCR breadth and depth.

The clonotype was recovered from an adult in good health. The sequenced sample was peripheral blood, obtained on day 0 of AZD1222 vaccination.

DNA of the CDR3: TGTGCCAGTAGCACGACAGGGAGAGGGGAAGAGACCCAGTACTTC. This codes for CASSTTGRGEETQYF. The chain uses TRBV19 and TRBJ2-5, with 7 bases identical to TRBD1. The CDR3 has 15 residues. V shed 6 bases and J 3 bases; nucleotides not matched to a gene: 10. Germline values: CDR1 LNHDA, CDR2 SQIVND (reference sequence). Together with reference TRBV19 and TRBJ2-5, the CDR3 gives the full variable domain: DGGITQSPKYLFRKEGQNVTLSCEQNLNHDAMYWYRQDPGQGLRLIYYSQIVNDFQKGDIAEGYSVSREKKESFPLTVTSAQKNPTAFYLCASSTTGRGEETQYFGPGTRLLVL.